This T cell receptor (beta chain) was obtained from a study of shared clonotypes between healthy human individuals. Here immunoSEQ multiplex PCR was the method, and the copy in TCRdb shows in-frame clones only, minus some. The sample lists under 1,100,000 clones; about 84% were seen once. CDR3 size: 15 residues. CDR1 and CDR2 (germline): SGHTA, FQGNSA. On this clone: What it binds is unknown.

Whole-study results and caveats: Researchers found naive subsets generally carried larger estimated richness than memory subsets.

This clonotype was sampled from a man aged 18-30 years in good health. Some clones in this sample may be carry-over from other donors' samples. The sequenced sample consisted of memory CD4+ T cells from PBMCs. Stated subset: CD45RA-negative fraction. The chain carries TRBV7-2 and TRBJ2-5; D perhaps matches TRBD2 (7 bases). The DNA matches TRBJ2-7 better at its end, which makes the J call doubtful. The CDR3 sequence is CASSLRAAGQYEQYF. The CDR3 DNA follows: TGTGCCAGCAGCTTAAGGGCAGCGGGACAATACGAGCAGTACTTC.